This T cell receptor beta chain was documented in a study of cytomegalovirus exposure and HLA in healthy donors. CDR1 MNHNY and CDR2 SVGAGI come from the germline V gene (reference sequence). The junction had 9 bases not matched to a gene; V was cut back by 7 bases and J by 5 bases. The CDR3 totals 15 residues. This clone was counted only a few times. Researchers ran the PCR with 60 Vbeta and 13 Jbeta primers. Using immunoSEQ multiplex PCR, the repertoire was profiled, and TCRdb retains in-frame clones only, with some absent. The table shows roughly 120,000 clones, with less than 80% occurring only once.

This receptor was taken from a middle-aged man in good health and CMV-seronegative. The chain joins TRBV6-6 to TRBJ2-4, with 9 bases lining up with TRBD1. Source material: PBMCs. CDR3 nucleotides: TGTGCCAGCAAAGAGACAGGGGGTACGGAAAACATTCAGTACTTC. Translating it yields CASKETGGTENIQYF.